This TCR beta chain emerged from a study of CD8+CD57+ T cells in acquired aplastic anemia. Across the study: DNA recovered from sorted CD4+ and CD8+ cells had a mean of 3.2 ug. Healthy donors had, on average, roughly 9.9 million reads for their CD4+ cells. Study conclusions and caveats: Sharing between patients and controls was observed for some 27 CD8+ CDR3 sequences.

Using genomic DNA as the template, TCR beta VDJ and CDR3 profiling was carried out. TCRdb processed the reads anew with MiXCR; each CDR3 protein has one entry. The table includes approximately 200,000 distinct CDR3 sequences, 54% detected once. This CDR3 has 13 amino acids. CDR1 is KGHSH and CDR2 is LQKENI in the germline V gene. Between the trimmed V and J ends, which lost 3 bases and 7 bases, there was a span of 10 bases. As to this clonotype: The antigen is undetermined.

The source of this sequence is a human donor in good health, serving as a control. The V and J genes are TRBV18 and TRBJ1-5, with D unresolved. The sequencing input was sorted CD4+, CD8+, or CD8+CD57+ T cells (not recorded which) from PBMCs. Here the CDR3 reads CASSPQEGQPQHF. The CDR3 nucleotides are TGTGCCAGCTCACCGCAAGAGGGACAGCCCCAGCATTTT.